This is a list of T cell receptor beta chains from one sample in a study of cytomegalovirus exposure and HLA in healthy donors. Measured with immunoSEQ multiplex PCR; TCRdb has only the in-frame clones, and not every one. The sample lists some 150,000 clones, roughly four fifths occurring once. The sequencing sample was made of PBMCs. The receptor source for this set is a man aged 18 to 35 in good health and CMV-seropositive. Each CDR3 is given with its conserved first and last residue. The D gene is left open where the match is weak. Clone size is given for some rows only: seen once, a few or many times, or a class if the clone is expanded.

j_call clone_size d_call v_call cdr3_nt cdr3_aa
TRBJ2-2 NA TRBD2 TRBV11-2 TGTGCCAGCAGCGCTGGACTAGCGGAGAACACCGGGGAGCTGTTTTTT CASSAGLAENTGELFF
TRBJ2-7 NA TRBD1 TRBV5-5 TGTGCCAGCAGCAAAGGACAGGGACCCTACGAGCAGTACTTC CASSKGQGPYEQYF
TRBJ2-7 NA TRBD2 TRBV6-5 TGTGCCAGCAGTTCGGGGGGGGGCAAGAGCTCCTACGAGCAGTACTTC CASSSGGGKSSYEQYF
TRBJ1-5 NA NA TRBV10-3 TGTGCCATCAGTGACTCCAGAACAGGCAATCAGCCCCAGCATTTT CAISDSRTGNQPQHF
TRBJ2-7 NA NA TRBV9 TGTGCCAGCAGCGTCGACACTTTCTACGAGCAGTACTTC CASSVDTFYEQYF
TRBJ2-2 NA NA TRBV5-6 TGTGCCAGCAGCGGGGCTAGCGAGGCGAACACCGGGGAGCTGTTTTTT CASSGASEANTGELFF
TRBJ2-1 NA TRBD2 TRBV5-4 TGTGCCAGCAGCCGCGGGACTAGCGGAACAAATGAGCAGTTCTTC CASSRGTSGTNEQFF
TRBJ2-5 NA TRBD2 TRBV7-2 TGTGCCAGCAGCTGGATGAGCGGGGGCCAAGAGACCCAGTACTTC CASSWMSGGQETQYF
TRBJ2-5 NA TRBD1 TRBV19 TGTGCCAGTAGCTCTCGGACGACAGGGGGGGAGACCCAGTACTTC CASSSRTTGGETQYF
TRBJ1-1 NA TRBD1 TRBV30 TGTGCCTGGAGCGGTCAGGGGGTGGGTACTGAAGCTTTCTTT CAWSGQGVGTEAFF
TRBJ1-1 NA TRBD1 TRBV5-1 TGCGCCAGCAGCCTTTGGACAGGGGGGAACACTGAAGCTTTCTTT CASSLWTGGNTEAFF
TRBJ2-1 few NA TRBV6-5 TGTGCCGGACTCCCGGACCAAATGGGTGAGCAGTTCTTC CAGLPDQMGEQFF
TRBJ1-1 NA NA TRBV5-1 TGCGCCAGCAGCTTGGCCGGAGGGCGTTACACTGAAGCTTTCTTT CASSLAGGRYTEAFF
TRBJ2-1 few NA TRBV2 TGTGCCAGCAGCTATTACAATGAGCAGTTCTTC CASSYYNEQFF
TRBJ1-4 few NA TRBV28 TGTGCCAGCAGCGGCCCGACAATCCCTGAAAAACTGTTTTTT CASSGPTIPEKLFF
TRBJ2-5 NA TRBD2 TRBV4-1 TGCGCCAGCAGCCAAGCCCCCCCGAGACTAGCGGGAGGGGGGGAGACCCAGTACTTC CASSQAPPRLAGGGETQYF
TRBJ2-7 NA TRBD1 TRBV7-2 TGTGCCAGCAGCGTAGACAGGGTTAAGTCCTACGAGCAGTACTTC CASSVDRVKSYEQYF
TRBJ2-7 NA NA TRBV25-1 TGTGCCAGCAGTTTCCTTACAGAATACGAGCAGTACTTC CASSFLTEYEQYF
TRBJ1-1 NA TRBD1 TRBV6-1 TGTGCCAGCAGTGCCCCAGGGGGAACTGAAGCTTTCTTT CASSAPGGTEAFF
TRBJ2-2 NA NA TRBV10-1 TGCGCCAGCAGTGAGACTAGCACGACCGGGGAGCTGTTTTTT CASSETSTTGELFF
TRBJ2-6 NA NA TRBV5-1 TGCGCCAGCAGCGTGACAGCTGGGGCCAACGTCCTGACTTTC CASSVTAGANVLTF
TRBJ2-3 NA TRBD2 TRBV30 TGTGCCTGTTCCAATTTTAGCGGGAGACCGACAGATACGCAGTATTTT CACSNFSGRPTDTQYF
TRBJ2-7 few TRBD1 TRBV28 TGTGCCAGCAGTCTAGAGGACAGGGTCTACGAGCAGTACTTC CASSLEDRVYEQYF
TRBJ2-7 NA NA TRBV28 TGTGCCAGCAGGACTAGGGGCTACGAGCAGTACTTC CASRTRGYEQYF
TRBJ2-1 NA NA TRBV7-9 TGTGCCAGCAGCTTATCCACCGGCTCCTACAATGAGCAGTTCTTC CASSLSTGSYNEQFF
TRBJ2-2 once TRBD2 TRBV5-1 TGCGCCAGCAGCTTGCCGGGACTACTGAACACCGGGGAGCTGTTTTTT CASSLPGLLNTGELFF
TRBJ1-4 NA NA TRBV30 TGTGCCTGGACCTACAAGGGGAATGAAAAACTGTTTTTT CAWTYKGNEKLFF
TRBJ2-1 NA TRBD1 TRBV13 TGTGCCAGCAGCATAGGACAGGGAATCGCGACACCTAATGAGCAGTTCTTC CASSIGQGIATPNEQFF
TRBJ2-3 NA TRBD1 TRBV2 TGTGCCAGCACTGGACAGGGGGGCACAGATACGCAGTATTTT CASTGQGGTDTQYF
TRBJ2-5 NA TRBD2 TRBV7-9 TGTGCCAGCAGCACTGGACTAGCGGGAGGAGGAGAGACCCAGTACTTC CASSTGLAGGGETQYF
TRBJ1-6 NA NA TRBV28 TGTGCCAGCAGTTCCCCCAGATTTAATTCACCCCTCCACTTT CASSSPRFNSPLHF
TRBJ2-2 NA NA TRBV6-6 TGTGCCAGCAGTTTTTCGACCGGGGAGCTGTTTTTT CASSFSTGELFF
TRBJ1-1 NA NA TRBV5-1 TGCGCCAGCAGCTTGAGGGAGGGGGACCTCACTGAAGCTTTCTTT CASSLREGDLTEAFF
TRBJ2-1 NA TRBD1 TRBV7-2 TGTGCCAGCACCCGGGGACAGGGGACGAATGAGCAGTTCTTC CASTRGQGTNEQFF
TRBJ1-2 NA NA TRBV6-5 TGTGCCAGCAGTTACTCTGGGGCAGGGAATGGCTACACCTTC CASSYSGAGNGYTF
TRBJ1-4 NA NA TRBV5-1 TGCGCCAGCAGCCCGGGGGGGACTAATGAAAAACTGTTTTTT CASSPGGTNEKLFF
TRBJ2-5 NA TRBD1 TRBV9 TGTGCCGGCAGCCCGGGACAGGGGGCCGGGGAGACCCAGTACTTC CAGSPGQGAGETQYF
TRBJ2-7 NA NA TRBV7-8 TGTGCCAGCAGCTTAGGGGGGCGCTCCTACGAGCAGTACTTC CASSLGGRSYEQYF
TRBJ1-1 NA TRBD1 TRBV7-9 TGTGCCAGCAGCGACACAGGGGGGGCGAGGAACACTGAAGCTTTCTTT CASSDTGGARNTEAFF
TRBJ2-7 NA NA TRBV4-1 TGCGCCAGCAGCCAAGGAACTGGCAGTACTTTCGAGCGGTACTTC CASSQGTGSTFERYF
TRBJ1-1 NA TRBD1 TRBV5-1 TGCGCCAGCAGCTTCTACTTCTTGGGACAGACAGTCCTAACTGGAACAAGGGACACTGAAGCTTTCTTT CASSFYFLGQTVLTGTRDTEAFF
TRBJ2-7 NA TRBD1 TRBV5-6 TGTGCCAGCAGCTTGCCCCGGGACAGGGGCCCCTACGAGCAGTACTTC CASSLPRDRGPYEQYF
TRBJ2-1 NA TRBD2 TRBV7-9 TGTGCCAGCAGCGTTAGCGGGAACAATGAGCAGTTCTTC CASSVSGNNEQFF
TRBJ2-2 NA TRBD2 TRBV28 TGTGCCAGCAGTTTATGGGAACTAGCGGGAGGACCCGGGGAGCTGTTTTTT CASSLWELAGGPGELFF
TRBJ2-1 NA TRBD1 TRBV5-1 TGCGCCAGCAGCGCCGAGGGACAGGGCTCCTACAATGAGCAGTTCTTC CASSAEGQGSYNEQFF
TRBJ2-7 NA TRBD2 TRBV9 TGTGCCAGCAGCGGGGGGGGTCGGATGGCGGGAGGTAGCTCCTACGAGCAGTACTTC CASSGGGRMAGGSSYEQYF
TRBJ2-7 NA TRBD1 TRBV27 TGTGCCAGCAGTTTGGCCCAGGGACAGGTTACCTACGAGCAGTACTTC CASSLAQGQVTYEQYF
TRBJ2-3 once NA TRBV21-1 TGTGCCAGCCTTTCCAGGGGGCGGGGAGATACGCAGTATTTT CASLSRGRGDTQYF
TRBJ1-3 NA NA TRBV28 TGTGCCAGCAGTTCCAGGATCTCTGGAAACACCATATATTTT CASSSRISGNTIYF
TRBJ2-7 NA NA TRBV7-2 TGTGCCAGCAGCTCCCCACCGGCGGACGAGCAGTACTTC CASSSPPADEQYF